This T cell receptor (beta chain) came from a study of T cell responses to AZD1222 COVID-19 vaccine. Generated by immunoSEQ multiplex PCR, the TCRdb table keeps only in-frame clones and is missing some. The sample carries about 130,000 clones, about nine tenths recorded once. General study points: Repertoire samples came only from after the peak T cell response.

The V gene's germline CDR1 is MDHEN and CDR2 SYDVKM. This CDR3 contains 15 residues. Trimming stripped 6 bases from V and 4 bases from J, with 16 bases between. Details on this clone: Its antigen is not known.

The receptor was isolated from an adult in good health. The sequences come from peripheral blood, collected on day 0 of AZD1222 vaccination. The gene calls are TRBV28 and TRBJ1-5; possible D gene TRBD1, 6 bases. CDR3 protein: CASRRWRTANQPQHF. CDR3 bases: TGTGCCAGCAGGCGCTGGCGGACAGCAAATCAGCCCCAGCATTTT.